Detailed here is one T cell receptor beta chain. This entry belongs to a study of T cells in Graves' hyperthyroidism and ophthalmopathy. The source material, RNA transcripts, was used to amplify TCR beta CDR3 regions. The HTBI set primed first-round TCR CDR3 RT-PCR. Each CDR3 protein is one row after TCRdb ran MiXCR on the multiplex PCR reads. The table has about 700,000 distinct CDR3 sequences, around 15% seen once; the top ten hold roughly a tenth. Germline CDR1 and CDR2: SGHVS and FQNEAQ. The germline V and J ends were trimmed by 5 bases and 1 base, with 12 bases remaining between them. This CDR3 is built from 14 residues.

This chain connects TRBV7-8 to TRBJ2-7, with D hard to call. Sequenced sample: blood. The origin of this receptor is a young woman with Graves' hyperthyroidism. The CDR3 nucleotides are TGTGCCAGCAGCCAGTTATCGGGTTCCTACGAGCAGTACTTC. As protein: CASSQLSGSYEQYF.